A selection of T cell receptor beta chains follows, all from one sample in a study of early T cells in non-severe SARS-CoV-2 infection. A single record per CDR3 protein comes from TCRdb applying MiXCR to the 5' RACE reads. The sample contains about 60,000 distinct CDR3 sequences, under 15% of which appear only once. The sample comprised whole blood. The origin of the receptors is an adult who was a healthcare worker with PCR-confirmed SARS-CoV-2 infection or an uninfected control (not recorded which). Both conserved end residues are part of each CDR3. The D gene is left open where the match is weak. Size is omitted from some rows. Given values are once, few, many or a class for expanded clones.

clone_size j_call d_call v_call cdr3_aa cdr3_nt
few TRBJ2-7 . TRBV15 CATSRDLGTYEQYF TGTGCCACCAGCAGAGATTTGGGGACCTACGAGCAGTACTTC
. TRBJ2-7 . TRBV29-1 CSVAVVGPYEQYF TGCAGCGTAGCCGTGGTGGGTCCCTACGAGCAGTACTTC
few TRBJ1-5 TRBD1 TRBV29-1 CSVRTGETQPQHF TGCAGCGTTAGAACAGGGGAGACACAGCCCCAGCATTTT
many TRBJ2-7 . TRBV7-2 CASSLGGSVYF TGTGCCAGCAGCTTAGGTGGGAGTGTCTACTTC
many TRBJ1-1 . TRBV29-1 CSVAGAAGAFF TGCAGCGTAGCGGGGGCGGCGGGGGCTTTCTTT
few TRBJ2-1 TRBD1 TRBV2 CASRELTGTGAYNEQFF TGTGCCAGCAGGGAACTTACCGGGACAGGGGCCTACAATGAGCAGTTCTTC
. TRBJ2-5 . TRBV4-2 CASSQEADSKETQYF TGTGCCAGCAGCCAAGAAGCGGACTCAAAAGAGACCCAGTACTTC
many TRBJ1-3 . TRBV2 CASSGNLPGFSGNTIYF TGTGCCAGCAGTGGAAACTTACCAGGATTCTCTGGAAACACCATATATTTT
few TRBJ2-7 . TRBV7-9 CASSPTDTEFSYEQYF TGTGCCAGCAGCCCCACCGACACGGAGTTCTCCTACGAGCAGTACTTC
. TRBJ1-1 . TRBV10-3 CAIREADGTEAFF TGTGCCATCAGAGAGGCCGACGGCACTGAAGCTTTCTTT
. TRBJ2-3 . TRBV24-1 CATSVSSTDTQYF TGTGCCACCAGTGTATCGAGCACAGATACGCAGTATTTT
few TRBJ2-1 TRBD2 TRBV7-8 CASSRGGLGSSYNEQFF TGTGCCAGCAGCCGGGGGGGTTTGGGAAGCTCCTACAATGAGCAGTTCTTC
. TRBJ2-5 TRBD1 TRBV7-2 CASSLGQWETQYF TGTGCCAGCAGCTTGGGACAGTGGGAGACCCAGTACTTC
few TRBJ2-3 TRBD2 TRBV6-6 CASSALAGGGDTQYF TGTGCCAGCAGCGCTCTAGCGGGGGGGGGAGATACGCAGTATTTT
. TRBJ2-1 . TRBV21-1 CASSGPTSGSSGEQFF TGTGCCAGCAGCGGCCCGACTAGCGGGAGCAGTGGTGAGCAGTTCTTC
. TRBJ2-7 . TRBV20-1 CSARASEAEQYF TGCAGTGCTAGGGCTAGTGAGGCCGAGCAGTACTTC
. TRBJ2-5 TRBD1 TRBV5-6 CASSSGQGRMAQYF TGTGCCAGCAGTTCAGGACAGGGTAGGATGGCCCAGTACTTC
many TRBJ2-5 TRBD1 TRBV10-1 CASSDGQGGETQYF TGCGCCAGCAGTGACGGACAGGGCGGGGAGACCCAATACTTC
. TRBJ2-1 . TRBV28 CASSLGVGEQFF TGTGCCAGCAGTTTAGGCGTCGGTGAGCAGTTCTTC
many TRBJ2-1 TRBD2 TRBV5-8 CASSSAGGRGEQFF TGTGCCAGCAGCTCAGCGGGGGGGCGCGGAGAGCAGTTCTTC
. TRBJ2-1 TRBD1 TRBV6-2/TRBV6-3 CASSPDDRGNNEQFF TGTGCCAGCAGTCCCGACGACAGGGGGAACAATGAGCAGTTCTTC
few TRBJ2-1 . TRBV29-1 CQGGLQNEQFF TGCCAAGGGGGGTTGCAAAATGAGCAGTTCTTC
once TRBJ2-5 TRBD2 TRBV7-2 CASSFPRGLAGQKESQYF TGTGCCAGCAGCTTCCCAAGAGGACTAGCGGGTCAAAAAGAGTCCCAGTACTTC
. TRBJ2-4 TRBD2 TRBV28 CASSWEGRNTQYF TGTGCCAGCAGTTGGGAGGGGAGAAATACTCAGTACTTC
. TRBJ2-1 TRBD2 TRBV20-1 CSAKHSSGRYNEQFF TGCAGTGCCAAGCACTCTAGCGGGCGATACAATGAGCAGTTCTTC
few TRBJ1-5 TRBD1 TRBV2 CASRVGTGNQPQHF TGTGCCAGCAGAGTTGGGACAGGGAATCAGCCCCAGCATTTT
few TRBJ2-1 TRBD2 TRBV20-1 CSAGGLAGGGHNEQFF TGCAGTGCTGGAGGACTAGCGGGGGGAGGGCACAATGAGCAGTTCTTC
. TRBJ2-3 TRBD1 TRBV28 CASSPPTQGTQYF TGTGCCAGCAGTCCACCGACACAGGGGACGCAGTATTTT
few TRBJ2-3 TRBD2 TRBV20-1 CSAKGLAGDTQYF TGCAGTGCTAAAGGACTAGCGGGAGATACGCAGTATTTT
. TRBJ2-7 TRBD2 TRBV11-2 CASRRPGLGGSEQYF TGTGCCAGCAGGAGACCGGGACTAGGGGGGTCGGAGCAGTACTTC
few TRBJ1-2 . TRBV29-1 CSVEWDGNYGYTF TGCAGCGTTGAATGGGACGGAAACTATGGCTACACCTTC
many TRBJ2-7 TRBD2 TRBV28 CASSPGLAGFYEQYF TGTGCCAGCAGCCCGGGACTAGCGGGATTCTACGAGCAGTACTTC
many TRBJ1-5 TRBD1 TRBV7-2 CASNRQGGQPQHF TGTGCCAGCAACCGACAGGGAGGCCAGCCCCAGCATTTT
. TRBJ2-3 TRBD2 TRBV7-9 CASSASGGGDTQYF TGTGCCAGCAGCGCTAGCGGGGGTGGTGATACGCAGTATTTT
many TRBJ1-2 . TRBV28 CASRTPTGLPEEINYGYTF TGTGCCAGCAGGACACCGACAGGACTGCCTGAGGAAATAAACTATGGCTACACCTTC
few TRBJ1-1 . TRBV6-5 CASSYGQGRFEAFF TGTGCCAGCAGTTACGGCCAGGGTCGTTTTGAAGCTTTCTTT
. TRBJ2-2 TRBD1 TRBV29-1 CSARQQGAGELFF TGCAGCGCTAGACAACAGGGGGCCGGGGAGCTGTTTTTT
many TRBJ1-2 TRBD1 TRBV7-2 CASSWRGQESGYTF TGTGCCAGCAGCTGGAGGGGACAGGAGAGCGGCTACACCTTC
few TRBJ2-1 . TRBV7-9 CASSFGAHQFF TGTGCCAGCAGCTTCGGGGCCCATCAGTTCTTC
many TRBJ2-2 TRBD2 TRBV13 CASSPPTGGRIGGELFF TGTGCCAGCAGCCCCCCCACTGGCGGGAGAATTGGCGGGGAGCTGTTTTTT
few TRBJ1-6 . TRBV27 CASSFKGPSSYNSPLHF TGTGCCAGCAGTTTTAAGGGGCCCAGCTCCTATAATTCACCCCTCCACTTT
once TRBJ2-7 . TRBV7-8 CASSLGQWVYYEQYF TGTGCCAGCAGCTTAGGGCAGTGGGTGTACTACGAGCAGTACTTC
few TRBJ2-1 TRBD2 TRBV5-1 CASSSTSGDNEQFF TGCGCCAGCAGCTCGACTAGCGGAGACAATGAGCAGTTCTTC
. TRBJ1-1 . TRBV6-5 CASSYSTQGAEAFF TGTGCCAGCAGTTACTCGACTCAGGGTGCGGAAGCTTTCTTT
few TRBJ2-7 . TRBV7-9 CASRPVAEQYF TGTGCCAGCAGACCCGTGGCCGAGCAGTACTTC
. TRBJ2-2 TRBD1 TRBV5-4 CVSSLLGGKTGELFF TGTGTCAGCAGCCTTCTAGGGGGCAAAACCGGGGAGCTGTTTTTT
many TRBJ1-6 . TRBV20-1 CSALMGPADSPLHF TGCAGTGCCCTAATGGGGCCCGCGGATTCACCCCTCCACTTT
many TRBJ2-7 . TRBV20-1 CSLVPAVGEQYF TGCAGTCTTGTACCAGCCGTGGGCGAGCAGTACTTC
. TRBJ1-5 . TRBV7-2 CASSSWNNQPQHF TGTGCCAGCAGCTCTTGGAACAATCAGCCCCAGCATTTT
. TRBJ1-4 TRBD1 TRBV7-6 CASSSGGGPEKLFF TGTGCCAGCAGCTCAGGGGGGGGGCCTGAAAAACTGTTTTTT
. TRBJ1-1 . TRBV3-1 CASSQDLGGAEAFF TGTGCCAGCAGCCAAGATCTGGGGGGAGCTGAAGCTTTCTTT
many TRBJ2-5 TRBD2 TRBV29-1 CSVVASGGETQYF TGCAGCGTTGTCGCTAGCGGAGGAGAGACCCAGTACTTC